What follows is one TCR beta chain and its context. The data were taken from a study of blood T cell repertoires in COVID-19. Whole-study context: Samples representing acute and convalescent COVID-19 were sourced from the United States, Italy and Spain.

Method: immunoSEQ multiplex PCR; TCRdb's copy keeps in-frame clones and lacks some. The top ten hold roughly 1.5% of the sample, which has 130,000 to 150,000 clones, approximately 88% seen once. The sequencing sample was made of peripheral blood. This TCR derives from a woman aged 45 to 65 with acute or convalescent COVID-19.

In DNA form, the CDR3 reads TGTGCTAGTGGTTCCTCAGGGGTGAGTGGCTACACCTTC. Protein product: CASGSSGVSGYTF. The chain combines TRBV12-5 with TRBJ1-2, with D possibly TRBD1 on 6 matching bases. The CDR3 is made up of 13 amino acids. The germline CDR1 and CDR2 sequences are LGHNT and FRNRAP. Trimming took 4 bases from V and 7 from J, leaving 13 bases between them.